Described below is a single T cell receptor beta chain sequence and its context. What it binds is not known. The UMIs contained a 6-nucleotide sample barcode. They were added by template switching during cDNA synthesis. Reprocessing the 5' RACE reads, TCRdb reports a single entry for every CDR3 protein and omits DNA. The data include approximately 400,000 distinct CDR3 sequences; the top ten clones carry around 2.6%. The data were taken from a study of monozygotic twins with inflammatory bowel disease. Study-wide results and limits: IBD-affected twins scored below their healthy co-twins in TCRbeta diversity (inverse Simpson).

This TCR derives from a human donor with ulcerative colitis or Crohn's disease, or a healthy co-twin of an affected twin (not recorded which). Sequenced sample: blood.

This chain's CDR3 is CASSPGTANYGYTF. This chain joins TRBV7-2 and TRBJ1-2; the D gene TCRdb calls, TRBD1, cannot be checked with no DNA. This CDR3 is 14 amino acids long. CDR1 is SGHTA, CDR2 FQGNSA, per germline.